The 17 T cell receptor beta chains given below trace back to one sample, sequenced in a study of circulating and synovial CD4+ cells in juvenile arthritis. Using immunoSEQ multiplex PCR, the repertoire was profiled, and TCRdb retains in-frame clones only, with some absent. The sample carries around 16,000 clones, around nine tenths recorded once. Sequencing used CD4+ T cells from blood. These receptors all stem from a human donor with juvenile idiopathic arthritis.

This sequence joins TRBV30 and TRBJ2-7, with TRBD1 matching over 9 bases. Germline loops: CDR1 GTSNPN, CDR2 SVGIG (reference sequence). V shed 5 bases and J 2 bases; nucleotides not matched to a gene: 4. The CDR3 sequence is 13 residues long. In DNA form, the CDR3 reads TGTGCCTGGCAACGGGACAGGGCCTACGAGCAGTACTTC. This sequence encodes CAWQRDRAYEQYF.

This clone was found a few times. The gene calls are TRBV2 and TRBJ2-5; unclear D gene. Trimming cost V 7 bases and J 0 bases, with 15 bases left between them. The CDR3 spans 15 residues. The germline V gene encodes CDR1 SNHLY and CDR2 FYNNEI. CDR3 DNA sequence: TGTGCCAGCAAGAGGTCGCTAATAGACCAAGAGACCCAGTACTTC. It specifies CASKRSLIDQETQYF. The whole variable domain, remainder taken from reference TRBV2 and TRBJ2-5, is EPEVTQTPSHQVTQMGQEVILRCVPISNHLYFYWYRQILGQKVEFLVSFYNNEISEKSEIFDDQFSVERPDGSNFTLKIRSTKLEDSAMYFCASKRSLIDQETQYFGPGTRLLVL.

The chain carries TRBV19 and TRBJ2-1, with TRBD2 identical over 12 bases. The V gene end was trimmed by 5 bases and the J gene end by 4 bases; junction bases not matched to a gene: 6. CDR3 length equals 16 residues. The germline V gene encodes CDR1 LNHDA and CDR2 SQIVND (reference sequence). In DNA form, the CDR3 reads TGTGCCAGTAGTTCCCGGACTAGCGGGACATACAATGAGCAGTTCTTC. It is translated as CASSSRTSGTYNEQFF.

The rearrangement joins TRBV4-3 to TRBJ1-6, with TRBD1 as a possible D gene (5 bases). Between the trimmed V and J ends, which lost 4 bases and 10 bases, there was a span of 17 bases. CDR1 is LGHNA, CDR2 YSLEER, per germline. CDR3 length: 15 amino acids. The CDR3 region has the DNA TGCGCCAGCAGCCGGGGGGGGTTGGACGGATCACCCCTCCACTTT. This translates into CASSRGGLDGSPLHF.

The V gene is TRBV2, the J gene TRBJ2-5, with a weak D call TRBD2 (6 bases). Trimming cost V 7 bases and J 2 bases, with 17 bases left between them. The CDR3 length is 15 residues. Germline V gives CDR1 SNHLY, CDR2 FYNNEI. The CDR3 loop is CASTAVAGRQETQYF. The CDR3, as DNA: TGTGCCAGCACCGCGGTGGCGGGAAGGCAAGAGACCCAGTACTTC.

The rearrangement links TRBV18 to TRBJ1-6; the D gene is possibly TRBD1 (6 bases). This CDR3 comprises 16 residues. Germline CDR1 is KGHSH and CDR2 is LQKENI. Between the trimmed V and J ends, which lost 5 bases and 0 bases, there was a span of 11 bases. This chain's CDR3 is CASSSGQSSYNSPLHF. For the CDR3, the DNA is TGTGCCAGCTCAAGCGGACAGAGCTCCTATAATTCACCCCTCCACTTT.

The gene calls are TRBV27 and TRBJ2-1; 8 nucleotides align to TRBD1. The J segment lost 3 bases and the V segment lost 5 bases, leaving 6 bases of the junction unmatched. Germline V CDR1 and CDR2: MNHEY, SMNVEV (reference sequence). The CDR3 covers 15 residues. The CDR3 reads CASSPDRVVYNEQFF. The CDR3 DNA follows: TGTGCCAGCAGTCCGGACAGGGTAGTCTACAATGAGCAGTTCTTC.

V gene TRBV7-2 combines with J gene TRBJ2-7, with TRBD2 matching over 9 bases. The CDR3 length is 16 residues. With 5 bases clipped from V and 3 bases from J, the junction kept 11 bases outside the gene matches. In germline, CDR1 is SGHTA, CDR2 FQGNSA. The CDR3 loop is CASSDSSGTRNYEQYF. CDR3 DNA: TGTGCCAGCAGCGATTCTAGCGGGACCCGAAACTACGAGCAGTACTTC.

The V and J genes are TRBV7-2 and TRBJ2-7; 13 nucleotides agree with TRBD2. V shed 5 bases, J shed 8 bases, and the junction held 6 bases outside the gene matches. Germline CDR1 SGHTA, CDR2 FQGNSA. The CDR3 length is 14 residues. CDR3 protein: CASSRGLAGDQQYF. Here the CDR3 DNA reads TGTGCCAGCAGCCGAGGACTAGCGGGAGATCAGCAGTACTTC. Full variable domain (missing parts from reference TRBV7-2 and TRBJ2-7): GAGVSQSPSNKVTEKGKDVELRCDPISGHTALYWYRQSLGQGLEFLIYFQGNSAPDKSGLPSDRFSAERTGGSVSTLTIQRTQQEDSAVYLCASSRGLAGDQQYFGPGTRLTVT.

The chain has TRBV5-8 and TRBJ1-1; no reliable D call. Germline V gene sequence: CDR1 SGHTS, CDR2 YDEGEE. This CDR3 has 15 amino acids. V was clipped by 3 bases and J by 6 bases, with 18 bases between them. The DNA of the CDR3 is TGTGCCAGCAGCTCCCGCTTAAGCGATCGGGCTGAAGCTTTCTTT. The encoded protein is CASSSRLSDRAEAFF. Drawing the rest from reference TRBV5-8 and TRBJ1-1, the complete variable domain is EAGVTQSPTHLIKTRGQQATLRCSPISGHTSVYWYQQALGLGLQFLLWYDEGEERNRGNFPPRFSGRQFPNYSSELNVNALELEDSALYLCASSSRLSDRAEAFFGQGTRLTVV.

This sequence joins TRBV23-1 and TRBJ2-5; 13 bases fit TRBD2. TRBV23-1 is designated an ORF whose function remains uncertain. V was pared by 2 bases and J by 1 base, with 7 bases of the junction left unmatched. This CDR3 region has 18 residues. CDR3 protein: CASSQPPWTSGSQETQYF. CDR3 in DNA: TGCGCCAGCAGTCAACCTCCCTGGACTAGCGGGAGCCAAGAGACCCAGTACTTC.

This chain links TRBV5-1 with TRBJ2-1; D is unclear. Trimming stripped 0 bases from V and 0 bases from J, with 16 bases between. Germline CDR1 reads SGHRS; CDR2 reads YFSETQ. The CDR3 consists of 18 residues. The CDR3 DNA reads TGCGCCAGCAGCTTGGCTAAGACTCTTCTTAGCTCCTACAATGAGCAGTTCTTC. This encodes CASSLAKTLLSSYNEQFF.

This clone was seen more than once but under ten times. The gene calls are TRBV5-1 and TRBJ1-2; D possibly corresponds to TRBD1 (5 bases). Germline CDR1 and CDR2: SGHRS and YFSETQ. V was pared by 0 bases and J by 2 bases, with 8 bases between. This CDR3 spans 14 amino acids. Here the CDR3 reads CASSLDRGNYGYTF. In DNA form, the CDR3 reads TGCGCCAGCAGCTTGGATAGGGGCAACTATGGCTACACCTTC.

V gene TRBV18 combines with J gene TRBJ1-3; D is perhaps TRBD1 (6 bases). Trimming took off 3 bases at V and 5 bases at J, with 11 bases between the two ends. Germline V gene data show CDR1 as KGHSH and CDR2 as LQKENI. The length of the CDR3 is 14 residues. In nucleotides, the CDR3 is TGTGCCAGCTCACCTCCGGGACAAAGAAACACCATATATTTT. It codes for CASSPPGQRNTIYF.

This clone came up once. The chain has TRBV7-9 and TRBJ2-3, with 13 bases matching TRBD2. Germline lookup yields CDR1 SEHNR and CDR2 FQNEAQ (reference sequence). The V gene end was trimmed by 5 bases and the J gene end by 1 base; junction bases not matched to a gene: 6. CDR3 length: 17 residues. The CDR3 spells CASSRTSGRYGTDTQYF. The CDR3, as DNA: TGTGCCAGCAGCCGGACTAGCGGGAGATACGGCACAGATACGCAGTATTTT.

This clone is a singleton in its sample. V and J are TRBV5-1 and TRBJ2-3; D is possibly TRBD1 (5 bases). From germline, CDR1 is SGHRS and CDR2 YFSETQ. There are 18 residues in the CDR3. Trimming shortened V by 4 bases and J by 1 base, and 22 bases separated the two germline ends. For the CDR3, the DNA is TGCGCCAGCAGCCACACCGCCGGGCGTCCCAGGGGCACAGATACGCAGTATTTT. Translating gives CASSHTAGRPRGTDTQYF.

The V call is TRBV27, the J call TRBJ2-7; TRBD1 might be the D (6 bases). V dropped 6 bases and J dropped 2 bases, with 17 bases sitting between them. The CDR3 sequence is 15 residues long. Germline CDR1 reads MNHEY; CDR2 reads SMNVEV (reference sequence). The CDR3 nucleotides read TGTGCCAGCAGCTTAAGGACAGCGATACCCTACGAGCAGTACTTC. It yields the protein CASSLRTAIPYEQYF.